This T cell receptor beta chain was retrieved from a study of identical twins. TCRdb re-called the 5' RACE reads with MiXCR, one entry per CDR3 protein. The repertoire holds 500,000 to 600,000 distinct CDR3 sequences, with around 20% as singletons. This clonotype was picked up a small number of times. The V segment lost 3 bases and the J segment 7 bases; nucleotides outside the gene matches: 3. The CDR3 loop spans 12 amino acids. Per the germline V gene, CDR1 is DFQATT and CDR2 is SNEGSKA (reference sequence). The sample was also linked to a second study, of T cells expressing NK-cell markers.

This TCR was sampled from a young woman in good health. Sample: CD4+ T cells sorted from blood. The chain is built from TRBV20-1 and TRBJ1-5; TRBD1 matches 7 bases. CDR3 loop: CSARDRSQPQHF. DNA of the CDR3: TGCAGTGCTAGGGACAGGTCACAGCCCCAGCATTTT.